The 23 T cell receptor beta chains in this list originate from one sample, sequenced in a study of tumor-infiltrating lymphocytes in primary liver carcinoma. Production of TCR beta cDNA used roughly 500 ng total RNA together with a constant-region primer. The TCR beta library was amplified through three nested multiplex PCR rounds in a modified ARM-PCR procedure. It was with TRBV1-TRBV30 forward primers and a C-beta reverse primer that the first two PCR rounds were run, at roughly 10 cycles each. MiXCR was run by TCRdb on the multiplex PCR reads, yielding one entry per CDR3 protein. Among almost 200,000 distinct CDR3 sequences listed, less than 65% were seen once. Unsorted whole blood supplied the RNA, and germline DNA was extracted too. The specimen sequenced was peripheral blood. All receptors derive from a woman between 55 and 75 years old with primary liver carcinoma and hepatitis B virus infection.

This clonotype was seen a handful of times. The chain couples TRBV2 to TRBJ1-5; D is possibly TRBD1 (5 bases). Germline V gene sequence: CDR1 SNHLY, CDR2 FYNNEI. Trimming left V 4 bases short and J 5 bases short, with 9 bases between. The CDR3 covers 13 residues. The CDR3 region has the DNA TGTGCCAGCAGTGCCGGGGGTTATCAGCCCCAGCATTTT. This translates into CASSAGGYQPQHF.

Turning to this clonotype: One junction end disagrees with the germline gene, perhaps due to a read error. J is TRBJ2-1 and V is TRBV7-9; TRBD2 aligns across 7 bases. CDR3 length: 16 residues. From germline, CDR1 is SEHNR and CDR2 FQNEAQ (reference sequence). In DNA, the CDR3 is TGTGCCAGCAACCCAGGGCCTAGCGGTATAGACAATGAGCAATTCTTC. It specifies CASNPGPSGIDNEQFF.

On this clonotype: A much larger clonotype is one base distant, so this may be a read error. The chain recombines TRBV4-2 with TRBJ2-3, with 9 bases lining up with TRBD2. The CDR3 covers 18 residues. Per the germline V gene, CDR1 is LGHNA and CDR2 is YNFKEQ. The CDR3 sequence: CTSSPTGTSPSRADTQYF. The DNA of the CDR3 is TGTACCAGCAGCCCTACCGGGACTAGCCCGAGCCGTGCAGATACGCAGTATTTT.

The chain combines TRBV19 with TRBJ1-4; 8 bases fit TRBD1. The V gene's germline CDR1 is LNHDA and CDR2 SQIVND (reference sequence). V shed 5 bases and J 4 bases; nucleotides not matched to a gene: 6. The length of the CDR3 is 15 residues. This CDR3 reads CASSPGQGLNEKLFF. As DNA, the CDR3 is TGTGCCAGTAGTCCCGGACAGGGACTTAATGAAAAACTGTTTTTT.

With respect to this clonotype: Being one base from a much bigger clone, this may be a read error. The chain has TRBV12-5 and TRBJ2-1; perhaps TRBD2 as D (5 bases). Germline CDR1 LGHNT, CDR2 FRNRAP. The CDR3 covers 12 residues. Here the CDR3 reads CANGLSEGEQFF. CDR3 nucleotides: TGTGCTAATGGTTTGTCAGAGGGCGAGCAGTTCTTC. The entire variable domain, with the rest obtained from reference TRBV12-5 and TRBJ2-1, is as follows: DARVTQTPRHKVTEMGQEVTMRCQPILGHNTVFWYRQTMMQGLELLAYFRNRAPLDDSGMPKDRFSAEMPDATLATLKIQPSEPRDSAVYFCANGLSEGEQFFGPGTRLTVL.

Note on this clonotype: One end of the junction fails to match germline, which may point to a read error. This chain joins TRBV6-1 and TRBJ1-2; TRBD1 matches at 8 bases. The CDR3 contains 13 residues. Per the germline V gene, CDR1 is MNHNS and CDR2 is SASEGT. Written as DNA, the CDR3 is TGTGCCAGCAGGAAGGGACAGGACTATGGTTACACCTTC. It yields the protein CASRKGQDYGYTF.

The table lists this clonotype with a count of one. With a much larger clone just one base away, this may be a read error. Here the CDR3 DNA reads TGTGCCAGCAGCCAAGAAGGGCTAGCGGGAGTAAATGAGCAGTTATTC. Translated, it gives CASSQEGLAGVNEQLF. The V call is TRBV4-2, the J call TRBJ2-1; TRBD2 matches 10 bases. Germline CDR1 reads LGHNA; CDR2 reads YNFKEQ. The CDR3 sequence is 16 residues long.

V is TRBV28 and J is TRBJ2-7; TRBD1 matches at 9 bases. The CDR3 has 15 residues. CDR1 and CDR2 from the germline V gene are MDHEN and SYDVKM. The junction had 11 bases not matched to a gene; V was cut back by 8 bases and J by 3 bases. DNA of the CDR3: TGTGCCAGCGGACCCAAAAAGGACAGGGGCTACGAGCAGTACTTC. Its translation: CASGPKKDRGYEQYF. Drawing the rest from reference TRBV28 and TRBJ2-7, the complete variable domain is DVKVTQSSRYLVKRTGEKVFLECVQDMDHENMFWYRQDPGLGLRLIYFSYDVKMKEKGDIPEGYSVSREKKERFSLILESASTNQTSMYLCASGPKKDRGYEQYFGPGTRLTVT.

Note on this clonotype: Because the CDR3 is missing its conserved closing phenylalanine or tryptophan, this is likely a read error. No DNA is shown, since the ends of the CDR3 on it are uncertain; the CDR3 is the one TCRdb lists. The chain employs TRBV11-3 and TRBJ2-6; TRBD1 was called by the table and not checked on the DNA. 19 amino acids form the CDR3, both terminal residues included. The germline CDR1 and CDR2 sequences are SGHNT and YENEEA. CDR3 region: CASSLASVGGRSGANVPTL.

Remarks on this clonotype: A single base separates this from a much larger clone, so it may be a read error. CDR3 amino acids: CASSYVQGGSYEQYF. The CDR3 nucleotides are TGTGCCAGCAGTTACGTCCAGGGGGGGTCCTACGAGCAGTACTTC. This chain links TRBV6-6 with TRBJ2-7; TRBD1 or TRBD2 may be the D gene (7 bases each). This CDR3 contains 15 residues. V lost 2 bases to trimming and J lost 1 base, with 12 bases between them. Germline lookup yields CDR1 MNHNY and CDR2 SVGAGI (reference sequence).

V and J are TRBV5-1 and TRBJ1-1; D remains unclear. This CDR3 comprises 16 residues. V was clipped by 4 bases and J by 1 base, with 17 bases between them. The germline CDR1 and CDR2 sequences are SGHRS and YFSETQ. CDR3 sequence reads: CASSLTERRGNTEAFF. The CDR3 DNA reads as TGCGCCAGCAGCCTGACCGAAAGACGGGGGAACACTGAAGCTTTCTTT.

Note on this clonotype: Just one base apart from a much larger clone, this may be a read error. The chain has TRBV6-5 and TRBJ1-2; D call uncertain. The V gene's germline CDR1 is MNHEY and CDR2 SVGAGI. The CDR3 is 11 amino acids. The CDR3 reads CASRKDYGYAF. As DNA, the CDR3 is TGTGCCAGCAGGAAGGACTATGGCTACGCCTTC.

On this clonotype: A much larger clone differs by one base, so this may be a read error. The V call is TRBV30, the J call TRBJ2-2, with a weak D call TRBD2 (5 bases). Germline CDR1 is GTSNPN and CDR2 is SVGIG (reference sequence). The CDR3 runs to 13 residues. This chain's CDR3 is CAWSDKLPGELLF. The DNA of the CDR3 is TGTGCCTGGAGTGATAAGCTTCCCGGGGAGCTGCTTTTT.

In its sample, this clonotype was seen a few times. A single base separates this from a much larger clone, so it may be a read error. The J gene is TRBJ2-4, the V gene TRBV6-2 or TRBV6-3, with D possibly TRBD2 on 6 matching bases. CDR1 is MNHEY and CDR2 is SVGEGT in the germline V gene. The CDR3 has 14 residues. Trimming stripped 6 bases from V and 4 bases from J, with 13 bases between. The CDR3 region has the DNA TGTGCCAGCAGCTCTAGCGTGAGAAAAAACATTCAGTACTTC. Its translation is CASSSSVRKNIQYF.

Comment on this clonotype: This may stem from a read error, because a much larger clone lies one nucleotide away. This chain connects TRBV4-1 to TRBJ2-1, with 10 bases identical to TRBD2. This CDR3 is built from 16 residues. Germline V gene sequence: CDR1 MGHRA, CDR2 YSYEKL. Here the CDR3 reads CASSQAASGGNNEQLF. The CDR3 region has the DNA TGCGCCAGCAGCCAAGCCGCTAGCGGGGGAAACAATGAGCAGCTCTTC.

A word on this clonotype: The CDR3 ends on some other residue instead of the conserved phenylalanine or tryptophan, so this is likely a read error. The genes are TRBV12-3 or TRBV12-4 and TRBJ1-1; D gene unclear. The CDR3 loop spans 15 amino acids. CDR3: CVSSSPQARNTEAFL. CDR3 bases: TGTGTCAGCAGTTCCCCTCAGGCGAGGAACACTGAAGCTTTCCTT.

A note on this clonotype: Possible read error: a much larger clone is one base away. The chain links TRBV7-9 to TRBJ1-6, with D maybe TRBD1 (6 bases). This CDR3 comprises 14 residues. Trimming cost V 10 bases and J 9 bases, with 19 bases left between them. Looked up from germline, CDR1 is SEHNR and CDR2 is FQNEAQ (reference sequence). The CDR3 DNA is TGTGCCAACAGGAGAGAGGGGGAAACTTCACCCCTCCACTTT. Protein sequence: CANRREGETSPLHF.

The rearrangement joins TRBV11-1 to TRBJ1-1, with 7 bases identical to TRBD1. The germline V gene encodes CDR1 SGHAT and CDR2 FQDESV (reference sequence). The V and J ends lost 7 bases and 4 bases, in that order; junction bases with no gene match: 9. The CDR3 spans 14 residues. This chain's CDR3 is CASTQLGGLTEAFF. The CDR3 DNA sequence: TGTGCCAGCACCCAACTAGGGGGCCTCACTGAAGCTTTCTTT.

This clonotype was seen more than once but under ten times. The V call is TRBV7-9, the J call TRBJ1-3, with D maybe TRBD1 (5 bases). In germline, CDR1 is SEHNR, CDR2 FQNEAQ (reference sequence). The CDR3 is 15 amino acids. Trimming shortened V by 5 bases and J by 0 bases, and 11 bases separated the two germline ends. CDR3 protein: CASSDFDSSGNTIYF. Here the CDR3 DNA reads TGTGCCAGCAGCGACTTCGACAGCTCTGGAAACACCATATATTTT.

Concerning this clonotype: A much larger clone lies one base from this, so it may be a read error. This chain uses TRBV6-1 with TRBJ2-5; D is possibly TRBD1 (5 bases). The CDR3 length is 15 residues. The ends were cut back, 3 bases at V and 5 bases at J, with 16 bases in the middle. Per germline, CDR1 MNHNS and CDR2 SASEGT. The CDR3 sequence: CASSDIAGMQETQYF. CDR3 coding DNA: TGTGCCAGCAGTGACATAGCAGGGATGCAGGAGACCCAGTACTTC.

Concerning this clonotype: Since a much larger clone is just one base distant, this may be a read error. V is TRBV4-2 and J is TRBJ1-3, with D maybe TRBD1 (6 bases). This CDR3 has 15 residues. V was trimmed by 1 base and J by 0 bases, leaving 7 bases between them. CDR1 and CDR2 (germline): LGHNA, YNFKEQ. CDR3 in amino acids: CASSQGGHSGNTIYF. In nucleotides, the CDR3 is TGTGCCAGCAGCCAAGGGGGACACTCTGGAAACACCATATATTTT.

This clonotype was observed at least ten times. The CDR3 is CASSAVRDRAYEQYF. CDR3 sequence (DNA): TGTGCCAGCAGCGCTGTCCGGGACAGGGCCTACGAGCAGTACTTC. This chain connects TRBV11-2 to TRBJ2-7; 9 positions agree with TRBD1. Germline V CDR1 and CDR2: SGHAT, FQNNGV. This CDR3 has 15 amino acids. With 5 bases clipped from V and 2 bases from J, the junction kept 7 bases outside the gene matches.

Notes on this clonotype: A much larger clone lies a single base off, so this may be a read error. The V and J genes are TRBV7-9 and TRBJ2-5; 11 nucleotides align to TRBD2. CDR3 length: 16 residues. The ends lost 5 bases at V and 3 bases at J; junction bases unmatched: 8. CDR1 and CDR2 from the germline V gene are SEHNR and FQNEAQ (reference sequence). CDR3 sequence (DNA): TGTGCCAGCAGCCCATCCATAGCGGGAGGGAAAGAGACCCAGTACTTC. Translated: CASSPSIAGGKETQYF. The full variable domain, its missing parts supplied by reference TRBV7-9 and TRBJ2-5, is DTGVSQNPRHKITKRGQNVTFRCDPISEHNRLYWYRQTLGQGPEFLTYFQNEAQLEKSRLLSDRFSAERPKGSFSTLEIQRTEQGDSAMYLCASSPSIAGGKETQYFGPGTRLLVL.